This T cell receptor beta chain was captured in a study of blood T cell repertoires in COVID-19. Study-level background: Samples of COVID-19 (acute and convalescent) were obtained from the United States, Italy and Spain. PBMCs, B-cell-depleted T cells, or T cells provided the cDNA or gDNA that made up the material.

Per the authors' pipeline: Researchers report that nucleated cell counts were estimated from reference gene primer amplification. TCRdb's table, derived via immunoSEQ multiplex PCR, lists solely in-frame clones and lacks some. V, J and clone size reflect that table, while D and trimming were determined from the DNA. The sample lists 90,000 to 140,000 clones; under 90% were seen once. CDR1 and CDR2 from the germline V gene are LNHNV and YYDKDF (reference sequence). The CDR3 spans 17 residues. The V and J ends lost 3 bases and 1 base, in that order; junction bases with no gene match: 10. The source material was peripheral blood. This receptor was identified in an older man with acute or convalescent COVID-19. J is TRBJ2-3 and V is TRBV15, with 7 bases lining up with TRBD2. The CDR3 loop reads CATSSAAGTTRTDTQYF. CDR3 coding DNA: TGTGCCACCAGCAGTGCGGCCGGGACTACACGCACAGATACGCAGTATTTT. Full variable domain (rest looked up from reference TRBV15 and TRBJ2-3): DAMVIQNPRYQVTQFGKPVTLSCSQTLNHNVMYWYQQKSSQAPKLLFHYYDKDFNNEADTPDNFQSRRPNTSFCFLDIRSPGLGDTAMYLCATSSAAGTTRTDTQYFGPGTRLTVL.